This T cell receptor beta chain was identified during a study of tissue T cells after allogeneic stem cell transplantation. General study findings and limits: Only a limited share of tissue TCRs appeared in blood or spleen.

Regarding this clone: Antigen specificity is unknown.

CDR1 and CDR2 from the germline V gene are MGHRA and YSYEKL. The length of the CDR3 is 13 residues. Trimming took off 3 bases at V and 2 bases at J, with 7 bases between the two ends. Assay: immunoSEQ multiplex PCR; the TCRdb copy retains only in-frame clones and omits some. The sample contains under 50,000 clones, around nine tenths of which appear only once. The clonotype comes from a woman aged 40-75 years who later had graft-versus-host disease after an allogeneic stem cell transplant. Source: blood, taken before transplantation. The genes are TRBV4-1 and TRBJ1-2; D is unresolved. CDR3 sequence reads: CASSHPRNYGYTF. The CDR3 DNA reads as TGCGCCAGCAGCCATCCAAGGAACTATGGCTACACCTTC.